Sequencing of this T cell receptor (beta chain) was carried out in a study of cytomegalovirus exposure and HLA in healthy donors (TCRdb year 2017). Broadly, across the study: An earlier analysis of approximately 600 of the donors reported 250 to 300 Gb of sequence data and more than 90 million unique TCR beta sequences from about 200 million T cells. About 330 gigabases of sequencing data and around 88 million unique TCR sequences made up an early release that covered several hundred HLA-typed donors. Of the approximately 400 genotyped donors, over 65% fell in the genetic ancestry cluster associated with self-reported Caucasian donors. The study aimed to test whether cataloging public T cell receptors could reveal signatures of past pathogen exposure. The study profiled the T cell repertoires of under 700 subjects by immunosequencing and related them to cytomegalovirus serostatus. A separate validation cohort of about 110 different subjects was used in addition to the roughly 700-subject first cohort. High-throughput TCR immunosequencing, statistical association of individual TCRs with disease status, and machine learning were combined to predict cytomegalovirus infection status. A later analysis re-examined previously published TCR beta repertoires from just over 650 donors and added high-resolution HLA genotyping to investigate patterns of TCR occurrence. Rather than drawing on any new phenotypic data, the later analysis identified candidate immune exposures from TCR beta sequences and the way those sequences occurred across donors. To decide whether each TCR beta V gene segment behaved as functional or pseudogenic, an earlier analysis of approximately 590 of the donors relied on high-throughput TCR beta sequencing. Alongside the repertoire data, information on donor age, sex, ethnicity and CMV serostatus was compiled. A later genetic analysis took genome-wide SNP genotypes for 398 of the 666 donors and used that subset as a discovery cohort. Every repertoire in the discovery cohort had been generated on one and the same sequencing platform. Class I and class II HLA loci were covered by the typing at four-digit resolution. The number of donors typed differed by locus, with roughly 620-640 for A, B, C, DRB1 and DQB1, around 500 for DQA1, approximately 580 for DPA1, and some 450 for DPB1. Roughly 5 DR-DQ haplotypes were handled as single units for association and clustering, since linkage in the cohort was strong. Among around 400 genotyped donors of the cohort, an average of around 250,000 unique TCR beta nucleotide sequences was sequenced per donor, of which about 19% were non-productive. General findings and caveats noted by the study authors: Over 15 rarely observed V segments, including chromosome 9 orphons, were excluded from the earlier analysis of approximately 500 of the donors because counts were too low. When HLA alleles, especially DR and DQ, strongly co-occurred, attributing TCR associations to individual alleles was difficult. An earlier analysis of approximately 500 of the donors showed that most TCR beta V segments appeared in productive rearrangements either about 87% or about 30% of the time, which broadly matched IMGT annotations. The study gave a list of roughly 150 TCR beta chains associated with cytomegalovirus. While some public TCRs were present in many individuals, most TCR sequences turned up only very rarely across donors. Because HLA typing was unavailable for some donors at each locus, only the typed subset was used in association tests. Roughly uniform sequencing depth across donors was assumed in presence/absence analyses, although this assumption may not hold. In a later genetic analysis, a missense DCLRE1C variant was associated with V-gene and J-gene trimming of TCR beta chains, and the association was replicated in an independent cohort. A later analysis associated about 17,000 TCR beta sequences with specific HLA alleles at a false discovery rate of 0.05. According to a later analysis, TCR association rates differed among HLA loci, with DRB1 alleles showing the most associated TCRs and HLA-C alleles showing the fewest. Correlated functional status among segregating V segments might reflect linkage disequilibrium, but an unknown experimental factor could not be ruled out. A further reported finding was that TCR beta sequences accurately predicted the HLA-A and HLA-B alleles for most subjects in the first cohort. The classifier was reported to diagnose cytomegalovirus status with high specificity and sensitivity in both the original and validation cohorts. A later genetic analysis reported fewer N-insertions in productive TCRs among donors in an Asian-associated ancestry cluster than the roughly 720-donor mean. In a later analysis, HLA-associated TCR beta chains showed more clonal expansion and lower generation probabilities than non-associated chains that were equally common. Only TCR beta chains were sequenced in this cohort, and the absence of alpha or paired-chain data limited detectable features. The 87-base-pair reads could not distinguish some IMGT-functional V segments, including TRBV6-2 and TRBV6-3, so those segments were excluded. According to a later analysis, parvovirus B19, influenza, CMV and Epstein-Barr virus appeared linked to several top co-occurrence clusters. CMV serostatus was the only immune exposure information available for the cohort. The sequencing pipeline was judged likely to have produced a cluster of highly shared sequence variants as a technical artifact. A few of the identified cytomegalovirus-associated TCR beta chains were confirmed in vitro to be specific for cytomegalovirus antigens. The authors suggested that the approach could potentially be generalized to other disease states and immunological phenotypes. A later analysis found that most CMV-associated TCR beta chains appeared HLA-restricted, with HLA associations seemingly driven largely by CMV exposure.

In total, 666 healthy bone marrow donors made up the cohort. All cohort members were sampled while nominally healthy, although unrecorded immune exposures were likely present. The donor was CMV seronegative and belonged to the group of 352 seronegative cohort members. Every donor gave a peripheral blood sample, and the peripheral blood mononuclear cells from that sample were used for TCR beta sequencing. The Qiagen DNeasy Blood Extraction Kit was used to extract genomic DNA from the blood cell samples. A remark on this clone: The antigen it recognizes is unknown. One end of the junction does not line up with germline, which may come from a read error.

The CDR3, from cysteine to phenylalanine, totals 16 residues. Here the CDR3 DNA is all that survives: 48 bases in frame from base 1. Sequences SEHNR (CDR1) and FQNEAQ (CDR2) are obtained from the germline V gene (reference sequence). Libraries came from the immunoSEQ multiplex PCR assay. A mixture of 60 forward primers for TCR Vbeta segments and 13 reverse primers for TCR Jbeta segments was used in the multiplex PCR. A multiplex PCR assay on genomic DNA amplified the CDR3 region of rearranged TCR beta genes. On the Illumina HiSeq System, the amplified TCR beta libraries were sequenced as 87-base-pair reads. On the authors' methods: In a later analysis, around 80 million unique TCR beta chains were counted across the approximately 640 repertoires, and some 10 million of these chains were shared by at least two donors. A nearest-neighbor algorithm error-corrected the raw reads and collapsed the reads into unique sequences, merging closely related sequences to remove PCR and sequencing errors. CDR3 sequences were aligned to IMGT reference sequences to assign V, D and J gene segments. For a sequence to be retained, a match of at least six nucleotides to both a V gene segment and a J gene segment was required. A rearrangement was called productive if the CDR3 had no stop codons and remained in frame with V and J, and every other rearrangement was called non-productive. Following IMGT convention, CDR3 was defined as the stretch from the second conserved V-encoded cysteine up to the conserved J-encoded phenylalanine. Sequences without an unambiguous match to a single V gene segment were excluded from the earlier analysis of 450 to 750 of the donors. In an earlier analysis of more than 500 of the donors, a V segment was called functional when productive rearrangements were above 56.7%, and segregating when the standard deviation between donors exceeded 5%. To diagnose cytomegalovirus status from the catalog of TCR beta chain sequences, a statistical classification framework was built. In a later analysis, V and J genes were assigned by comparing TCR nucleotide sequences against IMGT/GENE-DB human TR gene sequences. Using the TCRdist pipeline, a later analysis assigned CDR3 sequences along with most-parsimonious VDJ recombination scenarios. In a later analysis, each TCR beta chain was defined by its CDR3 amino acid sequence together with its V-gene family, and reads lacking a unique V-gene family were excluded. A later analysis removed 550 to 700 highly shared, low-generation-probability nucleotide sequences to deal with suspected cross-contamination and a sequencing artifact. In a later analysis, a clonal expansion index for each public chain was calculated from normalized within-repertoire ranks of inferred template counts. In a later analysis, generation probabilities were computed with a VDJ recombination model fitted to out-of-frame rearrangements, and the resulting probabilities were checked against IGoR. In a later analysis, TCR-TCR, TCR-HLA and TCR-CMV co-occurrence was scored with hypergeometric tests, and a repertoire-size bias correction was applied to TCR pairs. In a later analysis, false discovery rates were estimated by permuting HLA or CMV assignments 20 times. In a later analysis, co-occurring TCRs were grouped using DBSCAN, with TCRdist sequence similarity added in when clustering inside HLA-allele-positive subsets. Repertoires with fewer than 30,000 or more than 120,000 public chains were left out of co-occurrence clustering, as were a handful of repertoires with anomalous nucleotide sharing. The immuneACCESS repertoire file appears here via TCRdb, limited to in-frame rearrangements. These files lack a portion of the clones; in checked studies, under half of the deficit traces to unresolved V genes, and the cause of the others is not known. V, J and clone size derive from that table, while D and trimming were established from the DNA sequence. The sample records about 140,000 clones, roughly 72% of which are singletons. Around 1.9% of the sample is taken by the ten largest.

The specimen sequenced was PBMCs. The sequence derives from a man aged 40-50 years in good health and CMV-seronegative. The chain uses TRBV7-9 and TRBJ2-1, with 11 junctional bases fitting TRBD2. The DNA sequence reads TGTTCCAGCAGCCCGAAACGTAGCGGGGGGGCCTATGAGCAGTTCTTC. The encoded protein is CSSSPKRSGGAYEQFF.